The 15 T cell receptor beta chains reported below all come from one sample, sequenced in a study of T cells after yellow fever vaccination. Each CDR3 protein gets one entry after TCRdb re-called the 5' RACE reads with MiXCR. The sample holds 250,000 to 350,000 distinct CDR3 sequences, around 6.8% seen once. Sequencing was performed on PBMCs, taken about 41 days after the first yellow fever vaccination. The source of these receptors is a man in his late teens or twenties who received the YFV17D yellow fever vaccine.

This clonotype has a count of ten or more. The genes are TRBV20-1 and TRBJ1-6; no clear D. CDR3 size: 14 residues. Per the germline V gene, CDR1 is DFQATT and CDR2 is SNEGSKA (reference sequence). The V gene lost 4 bases and the J gene lost 0 bases, with 7 bases spanning the gap. DNA for the CDR3: TGCAGTGCTATACAGAGCTCCTATAATTCACCCCTCCACTTT. Protein sequence: CSAIQSSYNSPLHF.

V gene TRBV21-1 combines with J gene TRBJ1-4; the table's D call of TRBD1 was not tested on the DNA. TRBV21-1 is shown as a pseudogene. The CDR3 covers 19 residues. The chain's CDR3 is CASSKGRWTSFATNEKLFF. DNA of the CDR3: TGTGCCAGCAGCAAAGGGAGGTGGACATCTTTTGCAACTAATGAAAAACTGTTTTTT.

This clonotype was recorded many times. V and J are TRBV7-3 and TRBJ2-1, with D possibly being TRBD1 (6 bases). The CDR3 consists of 16 residues. Trimming took off 5 bases at V and 7 bases at J, with 21 bases between the two ends. Looked up from germline, CDR1 is SGHTA and CDR2 is FQGTGA. CDR3 in amino acids: CASSPRVAGVSNEQFF. DNA for the CDR3: TGTGCCAGCAGCCCAAGGGTGGCAGGGGTTTCTAATGAGCAGTTCTTC.

This clonotype was recorded many times. This chain joins TRBV29-1 and TRBJ2-3; possibly TRBD1 for D (6 bases). This CDR3 has 11 amino acids. Germline V gene sequence: CDR1 SQVTM, CDR2 ANQGSEA. V gave up 5 bases and J gave up 9 bases, with 12 bases separating them. The CDR3 DNA follows: TGCAGCGTTTCAGGACAGAGAACGCAGTATTTT. This codes for CSVSGQRTQYF.

This clonotype has ten or more counts. Written as DNA, the CDR3 is TGCGCCAGCAGCGGGTTAACAGATACGCAGTATTTT. It translates to CASSGLTDTQYF. This chain connects TRBV5-1 to TRBJ2-3; D unclear. The CDR3 has 12 amino acids. Germline CDR1 and CDR2: SGHRS and YFSETQ. The V end lost 4 bases, the J end lost 3 bases, and 6 bases lay between the germline ends.

This clonotype was counted only a few times. V gene TRBV11-2 combines with J gene TRBJ2-7; 7 nucleotides match TRBD1. The CDR3 spans 15 residues. Germline CDR1 is SGHAT and CDR2 is FQNNGV. J was trimmed by 0 bases and V by 5 bases; bases with no gene match: 7. The DNA of the CDR3 is TGTGCCAGCAGCCTGCCCCGACAGGGCTCCTACGAGCAGTACTTC. It encodes CASSLPRQGSYEQYF.

As regards this clonotype: The missing conserved phenylalanine or tryptophan at the end of this CDR3 makes a read error likely. The chain links TRBV6-5 to TRBJ1-2, with D possibly being TRBD1 (6 bases). CDR1 and CDR2 from the germline V gene are MNHEY and SVGAGI. V lost 1 base and J 4 bases, leaving 10 bases between the germline ends. CDR3 length: 14 residues. The CDR3 DNA reads as TGTGCCAGCAGTTACTTGGGGGCGACCTATGGCTACACCTTA. It yields the protein CASSYLGATYGYTL.

This clonotype has more than one count but fewer than ten. The chain uses TRBV5-1 and TRBJ2-3; D unclear. V was trimmed by 2 bases and J by 6 bases, leaving 7 bases between them. Germline V gene sequence: CDR1 SGHRS, CDR2 YFSETQ. This CDR3 has 12 amino acids. In nucleotides, the CDR3 is TGCGCCAGCAGCTTCGCGGATGATACGCAGTATTTT. Its protein product is CASSFADDTQYF. The variable domain in full, with the rest retrieved from reference TRBV5-1 and TRBJ2-3, is KAGVTQTPRYLIKTRGQQVTLSCSPISGHRSVSWYQQTPGQGLQFLFEYFSETQRNKGNFPGRFSGRQFSNSRSEMNVSTLELGDSALYLCASSFADDTQYFGPGTRLTVL.

The CDR3 region has the DNA TGTGCCAGCAACAGGGACAGACGGGATCAGCCCCAGCATTTT. Translation: CASNRDRRDQPQHF. The V call is TRBV28, the J call TRBJ1-5; TRBD1 agrees at 7 bases. Trimming at V came to 7 bases and at J to 5 bases, leaving 8 bases not matched to a gene. The CDR3 has 14 residues. Per germline, CDR1 MDHEN and CDR2 SYDVKM.

The chain recombines TRBV30 with TRBJ1-2, with 7 bases identical to TRBD1. CDR3 length equals 12 residues. CDR1 is GTSNPN and CDR2 is SVGIG in the germline V gene (reference sequence). J was trimmed by 11 bases and V by 0 bases; bases with no gene match: 6. The CDR3: CAWSVQGYRYTF. CDR3 DNA: TGTGCCTGGAGTGTACAGGGGTATCGATACACCTTC.

The rearrangement links TRBV11-2 to TRBJ1-6, with D possibly being TRBD1 (6 bases). The V end was cut by 2 bases, the J end by 8 bases, with 19 bases between. The germline V gene encodes CDR1 SGHAT and CDR2 FQNNGV. The CDR3 spans 17 residues. CDR3 nucleotide sequence: TGTGCCAGCAGCTTACTTCCACAGGGCCCTCAATATTCACCCCTCCACTTT. Its protein product is CASSLLPQGPQYSPLHF. Looking up the rest from reference TRBV11-2 and TRBJ1-6 gives the full variable domain: EAGVAQSPRYKIIEKRQSVAFWCNPISGHATLYWYQQILGQGPKLLIQFQNNGVVDDSQLPKDRFSAERLKGVDSTLKIQPAKLEDSAVYLCASSLLPQGPQYSPLHFGNGTRLTVT.

The gene calls are TRBV12-3 or TRBV12-4 and TRBJ2-7, with D perhaps TRBD1 (6 bases). The V end lost 6 bases, the J end lost 6 bases, and 12 bases lay between the germline ends. There are 12 residues in the CDR3. The CDR3 protein is CASSPTGFEQYF. CDR3 sequence (DNA): TGTGCCAGCAGCCCAACAGGGTTCGAGCAGTACTTC.

Only a few counts were recorded for this clonotype. The J gene is TRBJ2-7, the V gene TRBV24-1, with D tentatively TRBD1 (6 bases). V was clipped by 0 bases and J by 1 base, with 12 bases between them. Germline V gene lookup returns CDR1 KGHDR and CDR2 SFDVKD. CDR3 length: 16 amino acids. As DNA, the CDR3 is TGTGCCACCAGTGATTTGCCCAGGGGCAGGTCCTACGAGCAGTACTTC. Protein sequence: CATSDLPRGRSYEQYF.

This chain joins TRBV28 and TRBJ1-5; D may be TRBD1 (5 bases). Germline V gene lookup returns CDR1 MDHEN and CDR2 SYDVKM. The CDR3 is made up of 13 amino acids. With 5 bases removed from V and 6 bases from J, the gap between germline ends came to 11 bases. Here the CDR3 reads CASSAGGGQPQHF. Written as DNA, the CDR3 is TGTGCCAGCAGTGCCGGGGGGGGTCAGCCCCAGCATTTT.

This clonotype was counted at least ten times. The chain has TRBV4-1 and TRBJ1-2; D not resolved. Germline V gives CDR1 MGHRA, CDR2 YSYEKL. Trimming removed 0 bases at V and 4 bases at J, with 9 bases between. CDR3 length equals 14 residues. CDR3 in DNA: TGCGCCAGCAGCCAAGAGTCTTACAGCTATGGCTACACCTTC. Protein: CASSQESYSYGYTF.